The sequence of this T cell receptor beta chain was determined in a study of Ad26.COV2.S vaccination and SARS-CoV-2 variants. In the study overall: Ad26.COV2.S shots went into the muscle once or twice, 56 days apart. Broader study findings: The TCR breadth and depth analyses may have understated or missed part of the total T cell responses.

The CDR3 has 16 residues. Per germline, CDR1 MDHEN and CDR2 SYDVKM. Trimming took 3 bases from V and 3 from J, leaving 15 bases between them. TCRdb keeps only in-frame clones here, not all; method: immunoSEQ multiplex PCR. The repertoire includes almost 400,000 clones, approximately 91% of them detected once, and around 1.8% sits in the top ten. Of note for this clone: Its specificity is not known.

Treatment denoted: roughly 19 received Ad26.COV2.S at low or high dose, single or two shots; several received placebo; per-sample allocation not given. Sampling was done on day 63 after the first vaccine or placebo injection. The sample in question was peripheral blood, obtained in a trial of Ad26.COV2.S vaccine versus placebo. This receptor was obtained from a person aged 18-65 years who received the Ad26.COV2.S COVID-19 vaccine or a placebo. The V call is TRBV28, the J call TRBJ1-5; D may be TRBD1 (5 bases). The CDR3 reads CASSFRWAGLNQPQHF. The CDR3, as DNA: TGTGCCAGCAGTTTTAGGTGGGCAGGGCTCAATCAGCCCCAGCATTTT. Full variable domain (outside the CDR3, taken from reference TRBV28 and TRBJ1-5): DVKVTQSSRYLVKRTGEKVFLECVQDMDHENMFWYRQDPGLGLRLIYFSYDVKMKEKGDIPEGYSVSREKKERFSLILESASTNQTSMYLCASSFRWAGLNQPQHFGDGTRLSIL.